This TCR beta chain was profiled in a study of T cell repertoires in cytomegalovirus infection. Study-wide context: It was the public TCR beta signatures that indicated both CMV infection and matching HLA type.

This clonotype was found many times. Its specificity is not known. TCRdb reprocessed the reads with MiXCR, giving one entry per CDR3 protein. The sample holds tens of thousands of distinct CDR3 sequences; more than 20% are singletons and the top ten take 50%. Study results and limitations: Ex vivo, HLA-C-restricted CMV-specific TCR beta clonotypes prevailed over the rest of the response.

This CDR3 has 13 amino acids. V gave up 1 base and J gave up 8 bases, with 11 bases separating them. CDR1 is MNHNS, CDR2 SASEGT, per germline. This rearrangement joins TRBV6-1 to TRBJ1-2; D unclear. The source was CD8+ T cells from cultured PBMCs, collected from culture after CMV antigen stimulation. This clonotype was obtained from a human donor in good health (CMV status not recorded). Some clones in this sample may be carry-over from other donors' samples. DNA for the CDR3: TGTGCCAGCAGTGAAGAGCACAACTGGGGCTACACCTTC. Translation: CASSEEHNWGYTF.